What follows describes a single T cell receptor (beta chain). This entry comes from a study of technical replicates of blood from a few donors. Profiled with immunoSEQ multiplex PCR; TCRdb holds only in-frame clones, not every one. Here the sample spans 45,000 to 60,000 clones, approximately 95% being singletons. This TCR derives from a human donor in good health. The sequencing input was T cells isolated from PBMCs.

In DNA, the CDR3 is TGTGCCAGCAGCTCCGAGGGGGACAGGGGATGGGGAGAGACCCAGTACTTC. Amino acid sequence: CASSSEGDRGWGETQYF. The chain links TRBV5-6 to TRBJ2-5; TRBD1 agrees at 10 bases. The CDR3 has 17 amino acids. The germline V gene has CDR1 SGHDT and CDR2 YYEEEE. V shed 3 bases, J shed 4 bases, and the junction held 12 bases outside the gene matches.